This T cell receptor beta chain comes out of a study of blood T cell repertoires in COVID-19. Original handling: From reference gene primer amplification, estimates of nucleated cell counts were derived. The table came from immunoSEQ multiplex PCR; TCRdb's copy has only in-frame clones and leaves some out. The D gene and trimming were derived from the DNA, and the V and J assignments and clone size from that table. The sample has 200,000 to 300,000 clones, 80% to 90% seen once. Sequenced: peripheral blood. This clonotype was obtained from a man aged 50 to 59 with acute or convalescent COVID-19.

The CDR3 DNA sequence: TGTGCCAGCACCTCAACGAACCACGCGGGAGTGGTTTACGAGCAGTACTTC. Translation gives CASTSTNHAGVVYEQYF. The chain couples TRBV5-6 to TRBJ2-7; 7 positions agree with TRBD2. The CDR3 is 17 residues long. The V and J ends lost 6 bases and 4 bases, in that order; junction bases with no gene match: 19. Looked up from germline, CDR1 is SGHDT and CDR2 is YYEEEE.